The 9 T cell receptor beta chains below all came from one sample that was sequenced in a study of T cell clones after liver transplantation. Only in-frame clones appear in the TCRdb table, and some are missing; sequencing was by immunoSEQ multiplex PCR. Here the sample spans approximately 70,000 clones, around 84% being singletons. The input for sequencing was CD4+ T cells from blood, taken 48 months after liver transplant. These receptors originate from a human patient who received a liver transplant. Some T cells may be the graft donor's.

The V gene is TRBV7-6, the J gene TRBJ2-3; possibly TRBD2 for D (6 bases). The V gene's germline CDR1 is SGHVS and CDR2 FNYEAQ. The CDR3 is 16 amino acids. Trimming pared 5 bases from V and 4 bases from J, leaving 19 bases between. The CDR3 spells CASSRTELRGADTQYF. In nucleotides, the CDR3 is TGTGCCAGCAGCCGAACGGAGCTCCGCGGGGCAGATACGCAGTATTTT.

Only one count was recorded for this clone. The rearrangement joins TRBV29-1 to TRBJ2-3, with D maybe TRBD1 (5 bases). In germline, CDR1 is SQVTM, CDR2 ANQGSEA. V dropped 3 bases and J dropped 10 bases, with 11 bases sitting between them. The CDR3 runs to 11 residues. The CDR3: CSVETDPPQYF. The CDR3 region has the DNA TGCAGCGTTGAGACAGACCCGCCGCAGTATTTT.

The V call is TRBV7-2, the J call TRBJ1-1; D gene uncertain. There are 16 residues in the CDR3. The V end was cut by 5 bases, the J end by 1 base, with 17 bases between. CDR1 is SGHTA, CDR2 FQGNSA, per germline. The CDR3 here is CASSLILGGPNTEAFF. Here the CDR3 DNA reads TGTGCCAGCAGCCTAATTCTTGGAGGCCCGAACACTGAAGCTTTCTTT.

This sequence joins TRBV19 and TRBJ1-2, with D perhaps matching TRBD1 (6 bases). Germline V gene lookup returns CDR1 LNHDA and CDR2 SQIVND (reference sequence). V was trimmed by 7 bases and J by 4 bases, leaving 22 bases between them. This CDR3 has 16 amino acids. DNA for the CDR3: TGTGCCAGTACTCCTGATGGGGGGGGCTTAGCCTATGGCTACACCTTC. Amino acids: CASTPDGGGLAYGYTF. Filled out from reference TRBV19 and TRBJ1-2, the complete variable domain reads DGGITQSPKYLFRKEGQNVTLSCEQNLNHDAMYWYRQDPGQGLRLIYYSQIVNDFQKGDIAEGYSVSREKKESFPLTVTSAQKNPTAFYLCASTPDGGGLAYGYTFGSGTRLTVV.

In this sample, this clone turned up once. CDR3 nucleotide sequence: TGTGCCAGCAGCCCGGGGACAGCGCAAAATTCACCCCTCCACTTT. Translated, it gives CASSPGTAQNSPLHF. The chain links TRBV7-9 to TRBJ1-6, with 7 bases fitting TRBD1. Germline V gives CDR1 SEHNR, CDR2 FQNEAQ (reference sequence). This CDR3 has 15 residues. V was pared by 5 bases and J by 7 bases, with 8 bases of the junction left unmatched.

The V gene is TRBV20-1, the J gene TRBJ2-7; D call uncertain. Germline CDR1 is DFQATT and CDR2 is SNEGSKA (reference sequence). This CDR3 has 11 residues. V shed 3 bases and J shed 3 bases, with 6 bases lying between them. The CDR3 is CSASYFYEQYF. The DNA of the CDR3 is TGCAGTGCTAGTTATTTCTACGAGCAGTACTTC.

The chain employs TRBV28 and TRBJ1-4; D gene uncertain. The V gene lost 2 bases and the J gene lost 2 bases, with 9 bases spanning the gap. Germline CDR1 reads MDHEN; CDR2 reads SYDVKM. The CDR3 covers 15 residues. The CDR3 nucleotides are TGTGCCAGCAGTTTAGCTGGACGGACTAATGAAAAACTGTTTTTT. Amino acids: CASSLAGRTNEKLFF.

The chain couples TRBV5-4 to TRBJ2-3; 13 nucleotides agree with TRBD2. V lost 9 bases, J lost 6 bases, and 4 bases stayed unmatched. Germline V gives CDR1 SGHNT, CDR2 YYREEE (reference sequence). CDR3 length: 13 amino acids. Written as DNA, the CDR3 is TGTGCCACCGGACTAGCGGGGGAGGATACGCAGTATTTT. Translating it yields CATGLAGEDTQYF. The whole variable domain, remainder taken from reference TRBV5-4 and TRBJ2-3, is ETGVTQSPTHLIKTRGQQVTLRCSSQSGHNTVSWYQQALGQGPQFIFQYYREEENGRGNFPPRFSGLQFPNYSSELNVNALELDDSALYLCATGLAGEDTQYFGPGTRLTVL.

The chain joins TRBV19 to TRBJ2-1; D is perhaps TRBD1 (6 bases). Per the germline V gene, CDR1 is LNHDA and CDR2 is SQIVND (reference sequence). The length of the CDR3 is 12 residues. V lost 2 bases and J 10 bases, leaving 9 bases between the germline ends. CDR3 loop: CASSIIGGEQFF. CDR3 DNA sequence: TGTGCCAGTAGTATAATTGGGGGCGAGCAGTTCTTC. Full variable domain (remainder filled in from reference TRBV19 and TRBJ2-1): DGGITQSPKYLFRKEGQNVTLSCEQNLNHDAMYWYRQDPGQGLRLIYYSQIVNDFQKGDIAEGYSVSREKKESFPLTVTSAQKNPTAFYLCASSIIGGEQFFGPGTRLTVL.